Shown below are 8 T cell receptor beta chains from a single sample sequenced in a study of regulatory T cells in long-lasting Graves disease. CDR3-region Arm-PCR and iRepertoire HTBI primers produced the TCR beta libraries. TCRdb recomputed calls from the multiplex PCR reads with MiXCR, one row per CDR3 protein. The table lists roughly 500,000 distinct CDR3 sequences, about a fifth of them singletons, with about 7% in the top ten. Indicated time point: persistent/refractory GD, antithyroid drugs over 5 years with positive TRAb. The authors made the TCR library using RNA they extracted from PBMCs. The sample consisted of peripheral blood mononuclear cells (PBMCs), taken when the disease was refractory, from a patient treated with antithyroid drugs. These receptors were obtained from a female donor with Graves disease.

This clonotype came up many times. The chain uses TRBV29-1 and TRBJ2-2; 8 nucleotides line up with TRBD1. V was clipped by 7 bases and J by 7 bases; unmatched bases: 11. Germline V CDR1 and CDR2: SQVTM, ANQGSEA. This CDR3 comprises 14 residues. The CDR3 region is CSAREGQGHGELFF. The DNA for the CDR3 is TGCAGCGCCCGAGAAGGACAGGGACACGGGGAGCTGTTTTTT.

This clonotype was picked up a small number of times. V gene TRBV20-1 combines with J gene TRBJ2-2; D may be TRBD1 (6 bases). V lost 3 bases to trimming and J lost 4 bases, with 12 bases between them. CDR3 length equals 14 residues. CDR1 and CDR2 from the germline V gene are DFQATT and SNEGSKA (reference sequence). DNA for the CDR3: TGCAGTGCTAGTGGGGGCGGAAGCACCGGGGAGCTGTTTTTT. Residues: CSASGGGSTGELFF.

On this clonotype itself: No conserved phenylalanine or tryptophan is present at the end of the CDR3, so a read error is the likely explanation. The J gene is TRBJ2-7, the V gene TRBV18, with 7 bases fitting TRBD1. Germline V lookup: CDR1 KGHSH, CDR2 LQKENI. Losses at the gene ends were 5 bases for V and 6 bases for J; bases not matched to a gene: 4. The CDR3 is 12 amino acids. DNA for the CDR3: TGTGCCAGCTCAATAGACAGGGTCGAGCAGTACTTA. It specifies CASSIDRVEQYL.

The gene calls are TRBV19 and TRBJ2-6; no firm D call. Trimming took 5 bases from V and 3 from J, leaving 14 bases between them. The CDR3 has 16 amino acids. Germline V gene sequence: CDR1 LNHDA, CDR2 SQIVND (reference sequence). The CDR3 nucleotides read TGTGCCAGTAGTGGCTTAAGGACGGTTGGGGCCAACGTCCTGACTTTC. Residues: CASSGLRTVGANVLTF.

The CDR3 DNA sequence: TGTGCCAGCACCGATAATATATGGGGGAGTAGCGATACGCAGTATTTT. This gives the protein CASTDNIWGSSDTQYF. V gene TRBV11-2 combines with J gene TRBJ2-3; D possibly uses TRBD1 or TRBD2 (5 bases each). Trimming left V 7 bases short and J 6 bases short, with 23 bases between. Germline lookup yields CDR1 SGHAT and CDR2 FQNNGV. This CDR3 has 16 residues. The full variable domain, completed using reference TRBV11-2 and TRBJ2-3, is EAGVAQSPRYKIIEKRQSVAFWCNPISGHATLYWYQQILGQGPKLLIQFQNNGVVDDSQLPKDRFSAERLKGVDSTLKIQPAKLEDSAVYLCASTDNIWGSSDTQYFGPGTRLTVL.

This clonotype has ten or more counts. This rearrangement joins TRBV27 to TRBJ2-7, with D perhaps matching TRBD1 or TRBD2 (5 bases each). CDR1 and CDR2 from the germline V gene are MNHEY and SMNVEV (reference sequence). V lost 3 bases, J lost 5 bases, and 11 bases lay in between. CDR3 length: 13 amino acids. The CDR3 is CASSFRRGDEQYF. The CDR3 DNA sequence: TGTGCCAGCAGTTTCAGACGAGGGGACGAGCAGTACTTC.

This clonotype occurred many times. The CDR3 sequence is CASSFERGGLNTEAFF. In DNA, the CDR3 is TGTGCCAGCAGTTTCGAGAGGGGGGGGTTGAACACTGAAGCTTTCTTT. V gene TRBV27 combines with J gene TRBJ1-1; a weak D match, TRBD1 (6 bases). Germline lookup yields CDR1 MNHEY and CDR2 SMNVEV (reference sequence). The germline V and J ends were trimmed by 3 bases and 0 bases, with 14 bases remaining between them. This CDR3 is built from 16 residues.

J is TRBJ2-2 and V is TRBV20-1; 10 nucleotides agree with TRBD2. The V and J ends lost 4 bases and 4 bases, in that order; junction bases with no gene match: 6. Germline-derived CDR1 and CDR2 are DFQATT and SNEGSKA (reference sequence). CDR3 length: 15 amino acids. The CDR3 nucleotides are TGCAGTGCTACGAGCGGGGGGGCCGGCACCGGGGAGCTGTTTTTT. Protein product: CSATSGGAGTGELFF.